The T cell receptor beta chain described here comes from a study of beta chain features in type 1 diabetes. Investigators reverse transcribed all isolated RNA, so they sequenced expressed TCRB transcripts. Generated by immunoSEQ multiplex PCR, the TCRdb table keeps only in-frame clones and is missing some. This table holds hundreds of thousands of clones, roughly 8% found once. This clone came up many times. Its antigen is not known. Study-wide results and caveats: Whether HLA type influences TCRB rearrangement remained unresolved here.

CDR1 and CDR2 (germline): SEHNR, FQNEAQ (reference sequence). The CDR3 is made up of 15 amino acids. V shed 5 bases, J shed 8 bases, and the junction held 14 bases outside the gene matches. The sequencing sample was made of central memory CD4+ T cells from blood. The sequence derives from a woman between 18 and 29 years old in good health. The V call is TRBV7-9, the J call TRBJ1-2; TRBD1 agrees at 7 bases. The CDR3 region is CASSTAGTVAEGYTF. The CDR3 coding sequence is TGTGCCAGCAGCACAGCCGGGACAGTCGCGGAGGGCTACACCTTC.